This TCR beta chain was identified in a study of CD8 T cells in Susac syndrome. Broader study findings: That the number of individuals in its TCR sequencing and HLA analysis was relatively small was acknowledged by the study.

CD8+ and CD4+ blood T cells underwent TCR beta sequencing. TEMRA cells were FACS-enriched, unlike CD8+ and CD4+ T cells, which were negatively isolated. The length of the CDR3 is 14 residues. Trimming took off 6 bases at V and 2 bases at J, with 13 bases between the two ends. Germline-derived CDR1 and CDR2 are SNHLY and FYNNEI. Roughly 0.45 to 1 ug RNA was reverse transcribed with random hexamers. TCRdb processed the immunoSEQ multiplex PCR reads anew with MiXCR; each CDR3 protein has one entry. The sample shows roughly 120,000 distinct CDR3 sequences, 85% to 95% of them seen only once. In regard to this clonotype: What it binds is unknown.

The clonotype was recovered from a human donor with multiple sclerosis. The material sequenced was CD8+ T cells from PBMCs. This chain connects TRBV2 to TRBJ1-1; D not resolved. The CDR3 DNA reads as TGTGCCAGCAGCCGGGAGGCCGTTAACACTGAAGCTTTCTTT. The encoded protein is CASSREAVNTEAFF.